Reported below is one TCR beta chain. Its target is unknown. TCRdb keeps only in-frame clones here, not all; method: immunoSEQ multiplex PCR. The sample has about 120,000 clones; around 90% are singletons. This CDR3 has 14 amino acids. V lost 5 bases and J lost 5; bases outside the gene matches: 7. CDR1 and CDR2 from the germline V gene are SGHAT and FQNNGV. The data stem from a study of T cell responses to AZD1222 COVID-19 vaccine. Study results and limitations: Targeting of unmutated variant regions was reportedly seen in nearly half of spike-specific TCRs. Donors were mostly white British, more females; clonal diversity possibly underestimated.

The sequencing here drew on peripheral blood, taken 28 days after the second AZD1222 dose. This clonotype originated in an adult who received the AZD1222 COVID-19 vaccine. The chain has TRBV11-2 and TRBJ1-1; 8 positions match TRBD1. CDR3 bases: TGTGCCAGCAGCGCTCAGGGGGCTCGAACTGAAGCTTTCTTT. As protein: CASSAQGARTEAFF.